This T cell receptor beta chain was recorded in a study of blood T cell repertoires in COVID-19. Study summary: COVID-19 samples collected from the United States, Italy and Spain covered acute and convalescent phases. T cells, B-cell-depleted T cells, or PBMCs provided the cDNA or gDNA that served as material.

The data were produced by immunoSEQ multiplex PCR, yet TCRdb's version contains in-frame clones alone and is incomplete. The data show approximately 250,000 clones, with roughly 88% seen just once and over 3% held by the top ten. Deletions cut 0 bases from V and 3 bases from J, with 11 bases between. The CDR3 runs to 15 residues. Germline V CDR1 and CDR2: MNHEY, SVGAGI. In terms of age and location, participants ranged from roughly 18 to 100 years and lived in around 22 US areas. This TCR was sampled from a woman aged 40 to 55 who had been exposed to COVID-19. This chain uses TRBV6-5 with TRBJ1-2; D unresolved. Sample: PBMCs or T cells enriched from blood (not recorded which). This chain's CDR3 is CASSYSTQVHYGYTF. The DNA for the CDR3 is TGTGCCAGCAGTTACTCGACCCAGGTCCACTATGGCTACACCTTC.